Shown below are 5 T cell receptor beta chains from a single sample sequenced in a study of memory CD4+ T cells and cytomegalovirus serostatus. Single viable CD3+CD4+CD8-CD45RO+ cells were sorted as the memory CD4+ T cells. Assay: immunoSEQ multiplex PCR; the TCRdb copy retains only in-frame clones and omits some. Among 55,000 or so clones, 80% to 85% were seen once, and the ten largest hold roughly 1.5%. Specimen: memory CD4+ T cells from blood. The receptors shown here come from an adult in good health and CMV-seropositive.

The chain couples TRBV4-1 to TRBJ2-3, with 10 bases aligning to TRBD1. Trimming took 1 base from V and 15 from J; bases not matched to a gene: 10. The CDR3 contains 14 residues. Looked up from germline, CDR1 is MGHRA and CDR2 is YSYEKL. CDR3 region: CASSQVVGDRGIYF. The CDR3 region has the DNA TGCGCCAGCAGCCAAGTAGTAGGGGACAGGGGTATTTATTTT.

The CDR3 DNA follows: TGTGCCAGTAGAACTACCTCCGGGACAGGGAATGAAAAACTGTTTTTT. The encoded protein is CASRTTSGTGNEKLFF. The chain links TRBV19 to TRBJ1-4; 9 nucleotides align to TRBD1. With V trimmed by 6 bases and J by 5 bases, 10 bases remained unmatched. The germline V gene has CDR1 LNHDA and CDR2 SQIVND (reference sequence). The CDR3 length is 16 residues. Drawing the rest from reference TRBV19 and TRBJ1-4, the complete variable domain is DGGITQSPKYLFRKEGQNVTLSCEQNLNHDAMYWYRQDPGQGLRLIYYSQIVNDFQKGDIAEGYSVSREKKESFPLTVTSAQKNPTAFYLCASRTTSGTGNEKLFFGSGTQLSVL.

The chain couples TRBV6-1 to TRBJ2-3; D possibly uses TRBD1 or TRBD2 (5 bases each). The CDR3 has 13 amino acids. CDR1 is MNHNS and CDR2 is SASEGT in the germline V gene. Trimming removed 7 bases from V and 4 bases from J, with 12 bases in between. The CDR3 DNA is TGTGCCAGCATACGGGACCTAGCAGATACGCAGTATTTT. The encoded protein is CASIRDLADTQYF.

This clone is labeled medium-sized. The CDR3 coding sequence is TGCGCCAGCAGCTTGGACGGGAAGCCAGATACGCAGTATTTT. Protein: CASSLDGKPDTQYF. The chain uses TRBV5-1 and TRBJ2-3; possible D gene TRBD2, 5 bases. Germline loops: CDR1 SGHRS, CDR2 YFSETQ. The ends were cut back, 0 bases at V and 4 bases at J, with 9 bases in the middle. This CDR3 has 14 amino acids.

The rearrangement uses TRBV4-2 and TRBJ2-7; D ambiguous. The CDR3 is 14 amino acids. Between the trimmed V and J ends, which lost 1 base and 5 bases, there was a span of 12 bases. Germline loops: CDR1 LGHNA, CDR2 YNFKEQ. CDR3 residues: CASSQGAGVHEQYF. CDR3 nucleotides: TGTGCCAGCAGCCAAGGGGCCGGAGTCCACGAGCAGTACTTC.